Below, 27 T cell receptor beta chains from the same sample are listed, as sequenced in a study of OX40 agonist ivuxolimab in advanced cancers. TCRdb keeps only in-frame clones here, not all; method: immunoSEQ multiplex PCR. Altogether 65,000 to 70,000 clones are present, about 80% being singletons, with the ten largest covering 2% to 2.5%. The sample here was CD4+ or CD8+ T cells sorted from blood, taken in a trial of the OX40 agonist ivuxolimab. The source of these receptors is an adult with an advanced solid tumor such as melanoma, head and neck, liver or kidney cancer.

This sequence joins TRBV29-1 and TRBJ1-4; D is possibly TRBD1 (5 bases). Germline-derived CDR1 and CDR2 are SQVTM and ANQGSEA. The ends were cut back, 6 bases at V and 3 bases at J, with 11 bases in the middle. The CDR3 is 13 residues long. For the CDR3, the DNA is TGCAGCGTGGGGACCGCACCTAATGAAAAACTGTTTTTT. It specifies CSVGTAPNEKLFF. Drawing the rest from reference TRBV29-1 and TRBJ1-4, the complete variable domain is SAVISQKPSRDICQRGTSLTIQCQVDSQVTMMFWYRQQPGQSLTLIATANQGSEATYESGFVIDKFPISRPNLTFSTLTVSNMSPEDSSIYLCSVGTAPNEKLFFGSGTQLSVL.

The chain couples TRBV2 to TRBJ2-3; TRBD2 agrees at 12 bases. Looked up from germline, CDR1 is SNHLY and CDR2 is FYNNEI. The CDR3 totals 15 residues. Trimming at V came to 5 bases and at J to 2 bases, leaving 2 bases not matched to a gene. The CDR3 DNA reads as TGTGCCAGCAGTTCTAGCGGGAGGGCCACAGATACGCAGTATTTT. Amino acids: CASSSSGRATDTQYF. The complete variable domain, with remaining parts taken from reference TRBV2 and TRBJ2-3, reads EPEVTQTPSHQVTQMGQEVILRCVPISNHLYFYWYRQILGQKVEFLVSFYNNEISEKSEIFDDQFSVERPDGSNFTLKIRSTKLEDSAMYFCASSSSGRATDTQYFGPGTRLTVL.

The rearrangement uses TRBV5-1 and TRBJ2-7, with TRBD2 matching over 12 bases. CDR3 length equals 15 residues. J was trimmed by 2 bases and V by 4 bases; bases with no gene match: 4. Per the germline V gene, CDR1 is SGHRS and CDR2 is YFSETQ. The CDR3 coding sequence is TGCGCCAGCAGCCGCACTAGCGGGGGGACCTACGAGCAGTACTTC. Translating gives CASSRTSGGTYEQYF.

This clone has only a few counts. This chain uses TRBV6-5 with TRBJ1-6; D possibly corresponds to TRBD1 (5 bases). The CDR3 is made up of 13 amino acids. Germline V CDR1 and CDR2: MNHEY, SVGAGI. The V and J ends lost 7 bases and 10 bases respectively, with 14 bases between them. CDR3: CASTPVRDSPLHF. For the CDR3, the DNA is TGTGCCAGCACTCCCGTCAGGGACTCACCCCTCCACTTT.

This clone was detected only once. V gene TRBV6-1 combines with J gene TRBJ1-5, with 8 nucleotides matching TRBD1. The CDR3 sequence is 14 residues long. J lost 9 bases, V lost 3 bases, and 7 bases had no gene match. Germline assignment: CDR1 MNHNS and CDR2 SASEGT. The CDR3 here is CASSDWTGHGPQHF. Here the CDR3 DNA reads TGTGCCAGCAGTGATTGGACAGGGCATGGGCCCCAGCATTTT.

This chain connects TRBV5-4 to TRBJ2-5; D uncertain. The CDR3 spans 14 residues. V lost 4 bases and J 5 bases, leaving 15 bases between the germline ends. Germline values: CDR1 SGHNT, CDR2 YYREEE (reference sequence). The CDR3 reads CASSARRSVETQYF. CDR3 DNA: TGTGCCAGCAGCGCCCGGAGATCGGTGGAGACCCAGTACTTC.

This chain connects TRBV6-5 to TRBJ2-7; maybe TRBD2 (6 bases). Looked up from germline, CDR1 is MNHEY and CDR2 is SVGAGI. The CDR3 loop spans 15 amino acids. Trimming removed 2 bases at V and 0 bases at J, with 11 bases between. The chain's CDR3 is CASSYVGGVSYEQYF. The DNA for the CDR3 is TGTGCCAGCAGTTACGTGGGCGGGGTCTCCTACGAGCAGTACTTC.

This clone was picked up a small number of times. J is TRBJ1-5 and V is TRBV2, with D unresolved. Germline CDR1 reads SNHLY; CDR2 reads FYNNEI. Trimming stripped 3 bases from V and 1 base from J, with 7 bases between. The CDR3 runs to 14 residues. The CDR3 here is CASSDASSNQPQHF. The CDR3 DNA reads TGTGCCAGCAGTGATGCCAGCAGCAATCAGCCCCAGCATTTT.

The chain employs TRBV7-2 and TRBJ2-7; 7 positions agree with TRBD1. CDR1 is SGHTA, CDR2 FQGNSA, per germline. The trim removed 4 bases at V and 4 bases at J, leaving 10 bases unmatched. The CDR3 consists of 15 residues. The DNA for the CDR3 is TGTGCCAGCAGCTATAACAGGGGACCATTTTACGAGCAGTACTTC. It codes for CASSYNRGPFYEQYF.

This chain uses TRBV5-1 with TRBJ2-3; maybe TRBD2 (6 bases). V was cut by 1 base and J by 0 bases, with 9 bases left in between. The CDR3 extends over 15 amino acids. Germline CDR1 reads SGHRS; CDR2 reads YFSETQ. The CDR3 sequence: CASSLPGASTDTQYF. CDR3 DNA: TGCGCCAGCAGCTTGCCGGGAGCTAGCACAGATACGCAGTATTTT.

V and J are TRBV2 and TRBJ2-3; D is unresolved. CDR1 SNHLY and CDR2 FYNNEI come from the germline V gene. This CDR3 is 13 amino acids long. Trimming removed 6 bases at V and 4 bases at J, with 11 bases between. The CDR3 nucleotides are TGTGCCAGCAGGCTGGGGATCGCAGATACGCAGTATTTT. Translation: CASRLGIADTQYF.

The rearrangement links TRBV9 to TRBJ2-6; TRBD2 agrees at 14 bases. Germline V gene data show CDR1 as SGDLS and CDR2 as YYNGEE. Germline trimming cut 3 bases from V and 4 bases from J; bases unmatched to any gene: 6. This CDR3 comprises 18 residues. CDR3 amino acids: CASSARLAGGPGANVLTF. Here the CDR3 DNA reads TGTGCCAGCAGCGCCCGACTAGCGGGGGGGCCGGGGGCCAACGTCCTGACTTTC.

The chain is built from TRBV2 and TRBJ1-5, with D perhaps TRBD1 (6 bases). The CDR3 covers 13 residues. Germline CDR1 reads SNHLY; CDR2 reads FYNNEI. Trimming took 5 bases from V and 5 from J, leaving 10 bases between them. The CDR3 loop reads CASSIRGDQPQHF. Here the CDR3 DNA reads TGTGCCAGCAGTATAAGGGGGGATCAGCCCCAGCATTTT.

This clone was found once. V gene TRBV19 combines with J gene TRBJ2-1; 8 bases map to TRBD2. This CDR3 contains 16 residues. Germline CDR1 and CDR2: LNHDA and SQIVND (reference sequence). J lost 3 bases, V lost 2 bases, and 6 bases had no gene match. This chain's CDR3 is CASSIPASGLYNEQFF. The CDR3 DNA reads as TGTGCCAGTAGTATACCGGCTAGCGGGCTCTACAATGAGCAGTTCTTC.

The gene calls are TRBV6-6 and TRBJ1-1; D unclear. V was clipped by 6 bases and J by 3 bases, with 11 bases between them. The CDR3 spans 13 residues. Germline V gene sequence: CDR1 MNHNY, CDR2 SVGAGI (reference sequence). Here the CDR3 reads CASSLDKDTEAFF. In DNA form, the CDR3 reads TGTGCCAGCAGCCTTGACAAGGACACTGAAGCTTTCTTT.

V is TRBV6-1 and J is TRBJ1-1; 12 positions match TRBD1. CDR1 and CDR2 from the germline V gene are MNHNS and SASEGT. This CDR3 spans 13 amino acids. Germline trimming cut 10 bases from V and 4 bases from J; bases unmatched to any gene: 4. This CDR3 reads CAIRDRGPTEAFF. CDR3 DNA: TGTGCCATCCGGGACAGGGGGCCCACTGAAGCTTTCTTT.

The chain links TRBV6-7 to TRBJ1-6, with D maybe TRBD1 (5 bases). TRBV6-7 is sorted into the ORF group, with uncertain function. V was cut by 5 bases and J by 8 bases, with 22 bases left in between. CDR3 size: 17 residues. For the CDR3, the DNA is TGTGCCAGCAGTCCCCAGGGCCAGGGAGGTCTGCATTCACCCCTCCACTTT. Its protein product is CASSPQGQGGLHSPLHF.

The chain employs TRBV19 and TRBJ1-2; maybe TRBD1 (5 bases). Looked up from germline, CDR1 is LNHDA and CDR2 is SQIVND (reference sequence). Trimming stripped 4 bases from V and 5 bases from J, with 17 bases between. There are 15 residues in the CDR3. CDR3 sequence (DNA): TGTGCCAGTAGTACCACAGGCGCTAAGGGGTATGGCTACACCTTC. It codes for CASSTTGAKGYGYTF.

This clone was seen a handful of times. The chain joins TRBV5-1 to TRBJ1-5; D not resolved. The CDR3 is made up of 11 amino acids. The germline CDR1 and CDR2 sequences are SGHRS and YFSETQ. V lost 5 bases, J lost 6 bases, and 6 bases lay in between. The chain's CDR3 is CASSGVQPQHF. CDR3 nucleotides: TGCGCCAGCAGTGGGGTTCAGCCCCAGCATTTT. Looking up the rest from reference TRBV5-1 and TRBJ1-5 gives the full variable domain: KAGVTQTPRYLIKTRGQQVTLSCSPISGHRSVSWYQQTPGQGLQFLFEYFSETQRNKGNFPGRFSGRQFSNSRSEMNVSTLELGDSALYLCASSGVQPQHFGDGTRLSIL.

This CDR3 reads CASSYKGEYEKLFF. CDR3 nucleotides: TGTGCCAGCAGTTACAAGGGGGAATATGAAAAACTGTTTTTT. The chain has TRBV6-6 and TRBJ1-4; D is perhaps TRBD1 (6 bases). Germline loops: CDR1 MNHNY, CDR2 SVGAGI (reference sequence). The CDR3 consists of 14 residues. V was pared by 2 bases and J by 6 bases, with 10 bases between.

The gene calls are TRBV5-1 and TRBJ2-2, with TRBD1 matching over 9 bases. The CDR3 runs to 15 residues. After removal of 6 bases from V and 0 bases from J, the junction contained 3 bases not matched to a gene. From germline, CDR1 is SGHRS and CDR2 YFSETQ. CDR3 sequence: CASTDRGANTGELFF. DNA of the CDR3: TGCGCCAGCACGGACAGGGGTGCGAACACCGGGGAGCTGTTTTTT. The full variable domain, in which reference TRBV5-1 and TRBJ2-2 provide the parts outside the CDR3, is KAGVTQTPRYLIKTRGQQVTLSCSPISGHRSVSWYQQTPGQGLQFLFEYFSETQRNKGNFPGRFSGRQFSNSRSEMNVSTLELGDSALYLCASTDRGANTGELFFGEGSRLTVL.

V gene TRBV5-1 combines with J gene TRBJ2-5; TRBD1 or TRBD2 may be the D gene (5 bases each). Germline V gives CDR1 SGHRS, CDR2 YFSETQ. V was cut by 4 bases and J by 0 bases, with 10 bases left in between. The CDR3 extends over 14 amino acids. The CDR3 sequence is CASSRGRNQETQYF. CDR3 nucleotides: TGCGCCAGCAGCCGGGGACGGAACCAAGAGACCCAGTACTTC.

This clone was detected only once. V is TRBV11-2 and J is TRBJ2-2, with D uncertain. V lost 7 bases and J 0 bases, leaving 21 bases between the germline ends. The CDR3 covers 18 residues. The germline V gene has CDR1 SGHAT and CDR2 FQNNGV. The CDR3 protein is CASTESARRIANTGELFF. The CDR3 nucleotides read TGTGCCAGCACGGAAAGCGCGCGGCGTATCGCGAACACCGGGGAGCTGTTTTTT. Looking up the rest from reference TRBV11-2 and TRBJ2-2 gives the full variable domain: EAGVAQSPRYKIIEKRQSVAFWCNPISGHATLYWYQQILGQGPKLLIQFQNNGVVDDSQLPKDRFSAERLKGVDSTLKIQPAKLEDSAVYLCASTESARRIANTGELFFGEGSRLTVL.

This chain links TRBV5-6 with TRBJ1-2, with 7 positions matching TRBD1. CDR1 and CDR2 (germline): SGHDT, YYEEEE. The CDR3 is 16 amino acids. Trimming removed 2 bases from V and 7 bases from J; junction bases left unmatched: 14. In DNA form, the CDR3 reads TGTGCCAGCAGCTTATTCACAGGGGCCCCTGAAAGTGGCTACACCTTC. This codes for CASSLFTGAPESGYTF.

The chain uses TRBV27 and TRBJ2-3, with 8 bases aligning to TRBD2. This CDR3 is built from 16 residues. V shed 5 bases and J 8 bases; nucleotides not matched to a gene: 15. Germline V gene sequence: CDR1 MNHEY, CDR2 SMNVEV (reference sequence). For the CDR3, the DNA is TGTGCCAGCAGTCCCTTGGCGGGGGGCCCTTCTCGTACGCAGTATTTT. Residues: CASSPLAGGPSRTQYF.

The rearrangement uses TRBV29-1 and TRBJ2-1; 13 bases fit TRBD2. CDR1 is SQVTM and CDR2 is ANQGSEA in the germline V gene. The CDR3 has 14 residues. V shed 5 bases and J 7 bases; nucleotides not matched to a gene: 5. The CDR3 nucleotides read TGCAGCGTTTTCACTAGCGGGAGGGGGAATGAGCAGTTCTTC. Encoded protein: CSVFTSGRGNEQFF.

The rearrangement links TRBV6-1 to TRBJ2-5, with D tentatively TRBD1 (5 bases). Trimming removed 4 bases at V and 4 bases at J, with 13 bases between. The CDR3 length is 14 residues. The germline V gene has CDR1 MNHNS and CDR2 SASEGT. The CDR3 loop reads CASSVGVAGETQYF. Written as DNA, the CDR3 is TGTGCCAGCAGTGTAGGGGTAGCTGGAGAGACCCAGTACTTC.